The 23 T cell receptor beta chains below all came from one sample that was sequenced in a study of blood T cell repertoires in COVID-19. Some clones are missing from TCRdb's copy, which holds only in-frame ones; the method was immunoSEQ multiplex PCR. The repertoire holds around 300,000 clones, with 70% to 90% as singletons. Sequenced: PBMCs or T cells enriched from blood (not recorded which). The receptors shown here come from a woman aged 55-69 years in a cohort exposed to, infected with or recovered from COVID-19 (not recorded which).

The J gene is TRBJ2-7, the V gene TRBV7-9; D might be TRBD1 (6 bases). CDR3 length: 14 residues. Germline CDR1 SEHNR, CDR2 FQNEAQ (reference sequence). The V and J ends lost 5 bases and 4 bases respectively, with 15 bases between them. CDR3 coding DNA: TGTGCCAGCAGCGATACAGGGAATCCTTACGAGCAGTACTTC. Translation: CASSDTGNPYEQYF. Full variable domain (missing parts from reference TRBV7-9 and TRBJ2-7): DTGVSQNPRHKITKRGQNVTFRCDPISEHNRLYWYRQTLGQGPEFLTYFQNEAQLEKSRLLSDRFSAERPKGSFSTLEIQRTEQGDSAMYLCASSDTGNPYEQYFGPGTRLTVT.

V and J are TRBV4-1 and TRBJ1-1, with D unclear. From germline, CDR1 is MGHRA and CDR2 YSYEKL. The CDR3 runs to 15 residues. V gave up 4 bases and J gave up 4 bases, with 16 bases separating them. This CDR3 reads CASSRFSGAGTEAFF. The CDR3 DNA reads TGCGCCAGCAGCCGATTTTCTGGAGCGGGCACTGAAGCTTTCTTT.

V gene TRBV5-4 combines with J gene TRBJ1-3, with 8 bases fitting TRBD1. This CDR3 has 15 residues. Losses at the gene ends were 4 bases for V and 4 bases for J; bases not matched to a gene: 7. In germline, CDR1 is SGHNT, CDR2 YYREEE (reference sequence). The CDR3 region has the DNA TGTGCCAGCAGCGCTGACAGGGGCTTGGGAAACACCATATATTTT. This codes for CASSADRGLGNTIYF.

The CDR3: CASSNRQGAPDTQYF. Written as DNA, the CDR3 is TGTGCCAGTAGTAATCGACAGGGGGCTCCAGATACGCAGTATTTT. The chain uses TRBV19 and TRBJ2-3; the match to TRBD1 covers 10 bases. J was trimmed by 4 bases and V by 4 bases; bases with no gene match: 5. Germline CDR1 and CDR2: LNHDA and SQIVND (reference sequence). The CDR3 has 15 residues.

CDR3 residues: CASSLNPSDRLGYEQYF. The CDR3 bases are TGTGCCAGCAGTTTAAACCCCTCCGACAGGCTGGGATACGAGCAGTACTTC. The chain carries TRBV27 and TRBJ2-7; D may be TRBD1 (6 bases). The V end lost 2 bases, the J end lost 4 bases, and 21 bases lay between the germline ends. The CDR3 totals 17 residues. CDR1 and CDR2 from the germline V gene are MNHEY and SMNVEV (reference sequence).

V and J are TRBV19 and TRBJ2-7; 9 bases fit TRBD2. CDR1 LNHDA and CDR2 SQIVND come from the germline V gene (reference sequence). J gave up 5 bases and V 5 bases, and 13 bases lay outside the gene matches. This CDR3 comprises 16 residues. CDR3 coding DNA: TGTGCCAGTAGTTCGCTGGGTAGCGGGAGCCAGAACGAGCAGTACTTC. Its translation is CASSSLGSGSQNEQYF.

The chain joins TRBV18 to TRBJ2-2; no definite D call. Per the germline V gene, CDR1 is KGHSH and CDR2 is LQKENI. The CDR3 spans 15 residues. Trimming cost V 2 bases and J 0 bases, with 7 bases left between them. CDR3 amino acids: CASSPNSPNTGELFF. The CDR3 DNA reads TGTGCCAGCTCACCAAACAGCCCGAACACCGGGGAGCTGTTTTTT.

The V call is TRBV5-4, the J call TRBJ2-1, with D perhaps TRBD2 (5 bases). Germline assignment: CDR1 SGHNT and CDR2 YYREEE (reference sequence). CDR3 length equals 13 residues. The V end was cut by 1 base, the J end by 7 bases, with 9 bases between. The CDR3 DNA follows: TGTGCCAGCAGCTTGCCCCCGGGAAATGAGCAGTTCTTC. This translates into CASSLPPGNEQFF. The full variable domain, its missing parts supplied by reference TRBV5-4 and TRBJ2-1, is ETGVTQSPTHLIKTRGQQVTLRCSSQSGHNTVSWYQQALGQGPQFIFQYYREEENGRGNFPPRFSGLQFPNYSSELNVNALELDDSALYLCASSLPPGNEQFFGPGTRLTVL.

The rearrangement uses TRBV10-1 and TRBJ2-7, with D perhaps TRBD1 (6 bases). Between the trimmed V and J ends, which lost 6 bases and 0 bases, there was a span of 12 bases. Germline V gives CDR1 WNHNN, CDR2 SYGVQD (reference sequence). The CDR3 contains 14 residues. The CDR3 bases are TGCGCCAGCAGCAATACAGGGTCCTCCTACGAGCAGTACTTC. It specifies CASSNTGSSYEQYF.

The chain's CDR3 is CASTVSLNTEAFF. Written as DNA, the CDR3 is TGTGCCAGCACGGTTTCCCTGAACACTGAAGCTTTCTTT. The V and J genes are TRBV28 and TRBJ1-1; D remains ambiguous. V lost 7 bases, J lost 0 bases, and 9 bases lay in between. Germline lookup yields CDR1 MDHEN and CDR2 SYDVKM. This CDR3 spans 13 amino acids.

The rearrangement joins TRBV5-1 to TRBJ1-5; D gene uncertain. The length of the CDR3 is 13 residues. Trimming removed 5 bases at V and 3 bases at J, with 9 bases between. Germline CDR1 and CDR2: SGHRS and YFSETQ. The CDR3 sequence is CASSPDLNQPQHF. The CDR3 DNA follows: TGCGCCAGCAGTCCAGATCTCAATCAGCCCCAGCATTTT.

The chain couples TRBV6-5 to TRBJ1-5; D perhaps matches TRBD1 (6 bases). The V end was cut by 4 bases, the J end by 7 bases, with 17 bases between. Germline V lookup: CDR1 MNHEY, CDR2 SVGAGI. The CDR3 loop spans 15 amino acids. CDR3 amino acids: CASSSDRRLGQPQHF. The CDR3 nucleotides are TGTGCCAGCAGTTCAGACAGGAGGTTAGGACAGCCCCAGCATTTT.

The chain is built from TRBV6-5 and TRBJ2-7, with 9 nucleotides matching TRBD2. The CDR3 is made up of 14 amino acids. Trimming took 7 bases from V and 10 from J; bases not matched to a gene: 14. From germline, CDR1 is MNHEY and CDR2 SVGAGI. CDR3 nucleotide sequence: TGTGCCAGCAAGGCTAGCGGGAACGGGGTGGGACAGTACTTC. Translated, it gives CASKASGNGVGQYF.

This chain connects TRBV7-2 to TRBJ2-7; 9 nucleotides align to TRBD2. V shed 9 bases, J shed 2 bases, and the junction held 8 bases outside the gene matches. Per germline, CDR1 SGHTA and CDR2 FQGNSA. The CDR3 is 14 residues long. The CDR3 DNA reads as TGTGCCAGAGACGAGCGGGAGGAGACCTACGAGCAGTACTTC. Encoded protein: CARDEREETYEQYF.

The J gene is TRBJ1-6, the V gene TRBV3-1 (or the pseudogene TRBV3-2); D gene ambiguous. V dropped 0 bases and J dropped 5 bases, with 8 bases sitting between them. This CDR3 is 15 amino acids long. Germline V gene lookup returns CDR1 LGHDT and CDR2 YNNKEL (reference sequence). The CDR3 sequence is CASSQDLGDNSPLHF. The CDR3 DNA reads TGTGCCAGCAGCCAAGATCTGGGAGATAATTCACCCCTCCACTTT.

The chain joins TRBV3-1 (or the pseudogene TRBV3-2) to TRBJ2-1, with 14 bases fitting TRBD2. In germline, CDR1 is LGHDT, CDR2 YNNKEL (reference sequence). The V gene end was trimmed by 4 bases and the J gene end by 7 bases; junction bases not matched to a gene: 12. This CDR3 is 18 amino acids long. CDR3 sequence reads: CASSPGTSGSLFDNEQFF. CDR3 DNA sequence: TGTGCCAGCAGCCCCGGGACTAGCGGGAGTCTCTTTGATAATGAGCAGTTCTTC.

This clone was counted once. The rearrangement joins TRBV19 to TRBJ2-5; 10 bases map to TRBD2. J was trimmed by 5 bases and V by 1 base; bases with no gene match: 13. The germline V gene encodes CDR1 LNHDA and CDR2 SQIVND (reference sequence). This CDR3 contains 18 residues. The CDR3, as DNA: TGTGCCAGTAGTATAGTACGTCTAGCGGGGGAGAGGAGGGAGACCCAGTACTTC. Translated: CASSIVRLAGERRETQYF.

The chain carries TRBV12-3 or TRBV12-4 and TRBJ2-1, with no clear D. Deletions cut 3 bases from V and 8 bases from J, with 5 bases between. The CDR3 has 11 residues. The CDR3 coding sequence is TGTGCCAGCAGTTTTCTCTATGAGCAGTTCTTC. It encodes CASSFLYEQFF.

The chain couples TRBV27 to TRBJ2-1, with 7 bases lining up with TRBD1. Trimming at V came to 9 bases and at J to 10 bases, leaving 15 bases not matched to a gene. This CDR3 comprises 14 residues. Germline lookup yields CDR1 MNHEY and CDR2 SMNVEV (reference sequence). The CDR3 loop reads CASRRTGKFSEQFF. The CDR3 nucleotides read TGTGCCAGTAGGCGGACAGGAAAGTTCTCGGAGCAGTTCTTC.

The V and J genes are TRBV19 and TRBJ1-1, with 7 bases matching TRBD1. There are 14 residues in the CDR3. Germline V gene data show CDR1 as LNHDA and CDR2 as SQIVND (reference sequence). Trimming took 3 bases from V and 1 from J; bases not matched to a gene: 2. The chain's CDR3 is CASSMGQKNTEAFF. The CDR3 DNA reads as TGTGCCAGTAGTATGGGACAGAAGAACACTGAAGCTTTCTTT.

This chain links TRBV5-1 with TRBJ2-7; D unclear. Per germline, CDR1 SGHRS and CDR2 YFSETQ. Trimming left V 1 base short and J 3 bases short, with 5 bases between. This CDR3 has 12 amino acids. The CDR3 reads CASSLPSYEQYF. The CDR3 DNA follows: TGCGCCAGCAGCTTGCCTAGCTACGAGCAGTACTTC.

This chain connects TRBV28 to TRBJ2-7; the D gene is possibly TRBD1 (6 bases). Per germline, CDR1 MDHEN and CDR2 SYDVKM. CDR3 size: 15 residues. Trimming removed 8 bases at V and 0 bases at J, with 17 bases between. CDR3 loop: CASLTLRGRSYEQYF. The CDR3 DNA is TGTGCCAGCCTTACCCTCAGGGGTCGCTCCTACGAGCAGTACTTC.

The chain links TRBV13 to TRBJ2-7, with 9 bases matching TRBD2. The germline gives CDR1 PRHDT, CDR2 FYEKMQ (reference sequence). V was clipped by 6 bases and J by 4 bases; unmatched bases: 7. CDR3 length equals 14 residues. This CDR3 is CASSQVLAGYEQYF. The CDR3 coding sequence is TGTGCCAGCAGTCAAGTCCTAGCGGGGTACGAGCAGTACTTC. Complete variable domain (other parts from reference TRBV13 and TRBJ2-7): AAGVIQSPRHLIKEKRETATLKCYPIPRHDTVYWYQQGPGQDPQFLISFYEKMQSDKGSIPDRFSAQQFSDYHSELNMSSLELGDSALYFCASSQVLAGYEQYFGPGTRLTVT.